This T cell receptor (beta chain) was captured by sequencing in a study of blood T cell repertoires in COVID-19. Study at large: T cells, B-cell-depleted T cells, or PBMCs supplied cDNA or gDNA.

The table lists this clone with a count of one. Authors' processing steps: Reference gene primer amplification gave nucleated cell count estimates. Some clones are missing from TCRdb's copy, which holds only in-frame ones; the method was immunoSEQ multiplex PCR. V, J and clone size were drawn from that table, and D and trimming were deduced from the DNA. The sample has tens of thousands of clones; over 70% are singletons. CDR3 length: 18 amino acids. CDR1 LNHNV and CDR2 YYDKDF come from the germline V gene (reference sequence). Trimming removed 0 bases from V and 5 bases from J, with 23 bases in between.

This rearrangement joins TRBV15 to TRBJ2-7, with D tentatively TRBD1 (7 bases). The source material was peripheral blood. The source of this sequence is a human donor in a cohort sampled during active COVID-19. The CDR3 sequence is CATSRDPPTGGGRNEQYF. DNA of the CDR3: TGTGCCACCAGCAGAGATCCGCCGACAGGAGGGGGCCGGAACGAGCAGTACTTC.